The clone carrying this T cell receptor beta chain was observed a handful of times. Its antigen is not known. All donors participated as healthy donors of bone marrow. This entry is derived from a study of cytomegalovirus exposure and HLA in healthy donors. On the study more broadly: In terms of ancestry, the Caucasian-associated cluster contained roughly four fifths of the 300 to 400 genotyped donors. Study-wide results and caveats: Most TCR beta V segments were productive about 87% or about 30% of the time in an earlier analysis. As immune exposure information, only CMV serostatus was available.

The primer mix had 60 Vbeta and 13 Jbeta primers. Sequencing was performed with immunoSEQ multiplex PCR; in TCRdb, only in-frame clones are kept and a portion is missing. In the table there are approximately 100,000 clones, approximately 9% of which are singletons. CDR3 length: 15 amino acids. J was trimmed by 2 bases and V by 2 bases; bases with no gene match: 4. CDR1 LGHNA and CDR2 YSLEER come from the germline V gene. Sequenced input: PBMCs. This sequence joins TRBV4-3 and TRBJ2-7; 9 positions agree with TRBD1. The sequence came from a man aged 50-59 years in good health and CMV-seropositive. This CDR3 reads CASSQQRQGAYEQYF. The CDR3 DNA follows: TGCGCCAGCAGCCAACAAAGACAGGGGGCCTACGAGCAGTACTTC.